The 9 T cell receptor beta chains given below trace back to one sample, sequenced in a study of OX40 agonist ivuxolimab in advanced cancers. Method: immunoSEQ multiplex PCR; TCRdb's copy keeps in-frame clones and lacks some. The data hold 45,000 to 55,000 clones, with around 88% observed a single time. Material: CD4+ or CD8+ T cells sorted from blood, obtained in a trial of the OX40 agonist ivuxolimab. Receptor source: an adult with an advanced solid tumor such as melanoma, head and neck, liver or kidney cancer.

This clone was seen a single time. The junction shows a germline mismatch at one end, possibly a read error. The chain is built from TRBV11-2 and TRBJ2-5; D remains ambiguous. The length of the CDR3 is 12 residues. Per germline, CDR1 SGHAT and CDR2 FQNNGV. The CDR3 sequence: CASSLYQETQYF. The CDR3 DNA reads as TGTGCCAGCAGCCTCTACCAGGAGACCCAGTACTTC. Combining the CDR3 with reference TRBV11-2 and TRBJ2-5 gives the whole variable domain EAGVAQSPRYKIIEKRQSVAFWCNPISGHATLYWYQQILGQGPKLLIQFQNNGVVDDSQLPKDRFSAERLKGVDSTLKIQPAKLEDSAVYLCASSLYQETQYFGPGTRLLVL.

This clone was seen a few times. The CDR3 is CAISRLAEYEQYF. DNA for the CDR3: TGTGCCATCAGTCGACTAGCGGAGTACGAGCAGTACTTC. V gene TRBV10-3 combines with J gene TRBJ2-7; TRBD2 agrees at 9 bases. The V and J ends lost 5 bases and 4 bases, in that order; junction bases with no gene match: 3. Per germline, CDR1 ENHRY and CDR2 SYGVKD. The CDR3 runs 13 residues.

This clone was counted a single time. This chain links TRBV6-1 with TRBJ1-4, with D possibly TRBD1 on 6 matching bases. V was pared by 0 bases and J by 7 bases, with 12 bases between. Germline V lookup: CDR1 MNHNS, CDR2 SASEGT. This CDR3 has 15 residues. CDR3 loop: CASSEAGGGSEKLFF. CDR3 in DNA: TGTGCCAGCAGTGAAGCTGGGGGGGGCAGTGAAAAACTGTTTTTT.

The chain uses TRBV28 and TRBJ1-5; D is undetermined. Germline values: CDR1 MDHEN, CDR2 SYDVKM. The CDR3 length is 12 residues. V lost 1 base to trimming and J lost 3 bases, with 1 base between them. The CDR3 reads CASSLFNQPQHF. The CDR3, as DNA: TGTGCCAGCAGTTTATTCAATCAGCCCCAGCATTTT.

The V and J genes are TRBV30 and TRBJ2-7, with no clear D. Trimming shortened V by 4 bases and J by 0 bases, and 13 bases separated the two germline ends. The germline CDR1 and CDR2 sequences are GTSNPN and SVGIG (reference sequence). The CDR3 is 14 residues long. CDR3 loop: CAWKHSDISYEQYF. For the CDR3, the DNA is TGTGCCTGGAAACACTCCGACATCTCCTACGAGCAGTACTTC.

CDR3 region: CAIRRTDPGELFF. CDR3 nucleotide sequence: TGTGCCATCAGAAGGACGGACCCGGGGGAGCTGTTTTTT. This rearrangement joins TRBV10-3 to TRBJ2-2; no firm D call. The CDR3 extends over 13 amino acids. The germline V gene encodes CDR1 ENHRY and CDR2 SYGVKD. V shed 6 bases and J shed 8 bases, with 13 bases lying between them.

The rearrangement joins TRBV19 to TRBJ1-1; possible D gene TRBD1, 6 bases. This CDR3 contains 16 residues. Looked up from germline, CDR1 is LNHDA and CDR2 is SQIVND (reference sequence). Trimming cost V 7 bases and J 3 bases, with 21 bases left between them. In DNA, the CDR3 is TGTGCCAGTACCCCTGGGCAGGGGCCGGCCCACACTGAAGCTTTCTTT. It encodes CASTPGQGPAHTEAFF. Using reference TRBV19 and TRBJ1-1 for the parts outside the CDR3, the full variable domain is DGGITQSPKYLFRKEGQNVTLSCEQNLNHDAMYWYRQDPGQGLRLIYYSQIVNDFQKGDIAEGYSVSREKKESFPLTVTSAQKNPTAFYLCASTPGQGPAHTEAFFGQGTRLTVV.

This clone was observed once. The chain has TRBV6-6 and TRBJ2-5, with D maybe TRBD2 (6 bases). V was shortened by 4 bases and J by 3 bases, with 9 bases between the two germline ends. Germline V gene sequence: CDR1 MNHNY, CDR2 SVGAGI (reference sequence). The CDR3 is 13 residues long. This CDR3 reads CASSLIAEETQYF. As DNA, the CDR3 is TGTGCCAGCAGTTTAATAGCGGAAGAGACCCAGTACTTC.

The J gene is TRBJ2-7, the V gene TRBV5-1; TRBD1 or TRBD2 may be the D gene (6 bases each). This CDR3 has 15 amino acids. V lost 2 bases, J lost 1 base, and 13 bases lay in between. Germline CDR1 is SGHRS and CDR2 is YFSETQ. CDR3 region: CASSFGGLVSYEQYF. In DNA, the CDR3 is TGCGCCAGCAGCTTCGGGGGCCTGGTGTCCTACGAGCAGTACTTC.